The 23 T cell receptor beta chains below were found in one sample sequenced in a study of B cell selection in AIRE deficiency (dated by TCRdb to the late 2010s). The library was built by means of the immunoSEQ multiplex PCR assay. Not all clones reach the TCRdb copy of this immuneACCESS table, which keeps in-frame sequences only. Checked studies attribute under half of the gap to unresolved V genes and leave the rest unexplained. The sample contains about 22,000 clones, approximately 94% of them found a single time. Of the sample, about 2% is held by the ten largest clones. For sorting, regulatory T cells were defined as CD4+CD25hiCD127low/negative cells. Sequenced sample: Tregs sorted from PBMCs. The receptors were sampled from a human donor with AIRE deficiency.

V is TRBV4-1 and J is TRBJ1-5; D not resolved. Deletions cut 0 bases from V and 6 bases from J, with 12 bases between. The length of the CDR3 is 15 residues. Germline V lookup: CDR1 MGHRA, CDR2 YSYEKL. CDR3 region: CASSQDLWGGQPQHF. CDR3 coding DNA: TGCGCCAGCAGCCAAGACTTATGGGGTGGTCAGCCCCAGCATTTT.

The chain is built from TRBV10-2 and TRBJ2-1; 9 bases fit TRBD1. CDR3 length: 17 residues. CDR1 and CDR2 (germline): WSHSY, SAAADI. The ends lost 8 bases at V and 4 bases at J; junction bases unmatched: 15. Written as DNA, the CDR3 is TGCGCCAGCGAGGGACAGGGCGTGAAGACCAGATACAATGAGCAGTTCTTC. Protein sequence: CASEGQGVKTRYNEQFF.

The rearrangement joins TRBV5-1 to TRBJ1-2; D is undetermined. Germline-derived CDR1 and CDR2 are SGHRS and YFSETQ. V dropped 2 bases and J dropped 0 bases, with 14 bases sitting between them. This CDR3 is built from 16 residues. In nucleotides, the CDR3 is TGCGCCAGCAGCTTAATTATGCCGGGAGCTAACTATGGCTACACCTTC. This sequence encodes CASSLIMPGANYGYTF. The full variable domain, its missing parts supplied by reference TRBV5-1 and TRBJ1-2, is KAGVTQTPRYLIKTRGQQVTLSCSPISGHRSVSWYQQTPGQGLQFLFEYFSETQRNKGNFPGRFSGRQFSNSRSEMNVSTLELGDSALYLCASSLIMPGANYGYTFGSGTRLTVV.

The rearrangement links TRBV7-9 to TRBJ2-7; the D gene is possibly TRBD2 (5 bases). Trimming shortened V by 5 bases and J by 4 bases, and 15 bases separated the two germline ends. Germline CDR1 reads SEHNR; CDR2 reads FQNEAQ (reference sequence). This CDR3 has 14 residues. CDR3 loop: CASSDTTSSYEQYF. CDR3 sequence (DNA): TGTGCCAGCAGCGACACCACTAGTTCGTACGAGCAGTACTTC. Filled out from reference TRBV7-9 and TRBJ2-7, the complete variable domain reads DTGVSQNPRHKITKRGQNVTFRCDPISEHNRLYWYRQTLGQGPEFLTYFQNEAQLEKSRLLSDRFSAERPKGSFSTLEIQRTEQGDSAMYLCASSDTTSSYEQYFGPGTRLTVT.

The V call is TRBV21-1, the J call TRBJ2-7. TRBV21-1 is recorded as a pseudogene. CDR3 size: 16 residues. CDR3 sequence (DNA): TGTGCCAGCAGCAATCTCACGGGCGGCCCTAAGTTCGAGCAGTACTTC. Its protein product is CASSNLTGGPKFEQYF.

This sequence joins TRBV6-1 and TRBJ2-3; 7 nucleotides agree with TRBD1. Per germline, CDR1 MNHNS and CDR2 SASEGT. The CDR3 consists of 13 residues. The junction had 6 bases not matched to a gene; V was cut back by 8 bases and J by 4 bases. CDR3 residues: CASSHRGADTQYF. CDR3 bases: TGTGCCAGCTCTCACAGGGGCGCAGATACGCAGTATTTT.

This chain connects TRBV6-5 to TRBJ2-7; possibly TRBD1 or TRBD2 for D (6 bases each). Trimming removed 2 bases from V and 6 bases from J, with 20 bases in between. Germline assignment: CDR1 MNHEY and CDR2 SVGAGI. The CDR3 consists of 16 residues. The CDR3 nucleotides read TGTGCCAGCAGTTACCCCCCCGGGGGCGTAAGGACCGAGCAGTACTTC. Its translation: CASSYPPGGVRTEQYF.

The V and J genes are TRBV27 and TRBJ2-1; 11 nucleotides agree with TRBD2. CDR1 is MNHEY, CDR2 SMNVEV, per germline (reference sequence). With 7 bases clipped from V and 0 bases from J, the junction kept 5 bases outside the gene matches. The CDR3 has 16 residues. The DNA of the CDR3 is TGTGCCAGCATTCCCGGGACTAGCGGCTCCTACAATGAGCAGTTCTTC. Encoded protein: CASIPGTSGSYNEQFF.

V usage is TRBV30 and J usage is TRBJ2-7; no reliable D call. This CDR3 has 11 residues. Germline CDR1 is GTSNPN and CDR2 is SVGIG (reference sequence). Trimming took 4 bases from V and 5 from J, leaving 9 bases between them. The CDR3 DNA is TGTGCCTGGAATCGCATCAACGAGCAGTACTTC. Translated, it gives CAWNRINEQYF.

V usage is TRBV25-1 and J usage is TRBJ2-7; 7 positions agree with TRBD2. The ends lost 7 bases at V and 2 bases at J; junction bases unmatched: 8. This CDR3 region has 14 residues. CDR1 MGHDK and CDR2 SYGVNS come from the germline V gene. The CDR3 DNA sequence: TGTGCCAGCAACGCCGGGGGAGGGCCCTACGAGCAGTACTTC. Its protein is CASNAGGGPYEQYF.

The chain is built from TRBV27 and TRBJ1-2; a weak D match, TRBD1 (6 bases). Germline V gives CDR1 MNHEY, CDR2 SMNVEV (reference sequence). The CDR3 spans 13 residues. Trimming removed 3 bases at V and 7 bases at J, with 12 bases between. The CDR3 reads CASSFVGGRGYTF. Here the CDR3 DNA reads TGTGCCAGCAGTTTTGTTGGGGGCCGTGGCTACACCTTC.

The genes are TRBV6-4 and TRBJ1-2, with 7 nucleotides matching TRBD1. The CDR3 contains 12 residues. Per germline, CDR1 MRHNA and CDR2 SNTAGT. Trimming at V came to 8 bases and at J to 4 bases, leaving 4 bases not matched to a gene. The CDR3 DNA sequence: TGTGCCAGCCAGGGACAGACCTATGGCTACACCTTC. Residues: CASQGQTYGYTF.

This rearrangement joins TRBV30 to TRBJ2-7; TRBD1 might be the D (5 bases). The V end lost 0 bases, the J end lost 5 bases, and 14 bases lay between the germline ends. The CDR3 consists of 14 residues. The germline CDR1 and CDR2 sequences are GTSNPN and SVGIG (reference sequence). CDR3 bases: TGTGCCTGGAGTGTACCAGGGTCCCAAGACGAGCAGTACTTC. Its translation: CAWSVPGSQDEQYF.

The rearrangement links TRBV19 to TRBJ2-1, with a possible D match to TRBD1 (5 bases). V lost 5 bases and J lost 8, with 16 bases in between. The CDR3 is made up of 14 amino acids. Looked up from germline, CDR1 is LNHDA and CDR2 is SQIVND (reference sequence). CDR3: CASSPKYTGDEQFF. The DNA for the CDR3 is TGTGCCAGTAGTCCTAAATATACAGGAGATGAGCAGTTCTTC.

The chain carries TRBV10-3 and TRBJ2-1, with 11 bases lining up with TRBD2. CDR3 length: 13 residues. Germline V gene lookup returns CDR1 ENHRY and CDR2 SYGVKD. V trimming: 10 bases; J trimming: 4 bases; junction bases outside the gene matches: 3. DNA for the CDR3: TGTGCCACCGGGACTAGCGGTTACAATGAGCAGTTCTTC. It yields the protein CATGTSGYNEQFF.

The rearrangement joins TRBV5-1 to TRBJ1-4; D possibly corresponds to TRBD1 (6 bases). The CDR3 has 16 residues. With 2 bases removed from V and 7 bases from J, the gap between germline ends came to 18 bases. CDR1 and CDR2 from the germline V gene are SGHRS and YFSETQ. CDR3 loop: CASSFNLRLGGEKLFF. In nucleotides, the CDR3 is TGCGCCAGCAGCTTTAATTTGCGACTAGGGGGTGAAAAACTGTTTTTT.

This sequence joins TRBV7-2 and TRBJ2-7; 7 bases line up with TRBD1. The ends lost 5 bases at V and 6 bases at J; junction bases unmatched: 13. CDR1 is SGHTA, CDR2 FQGNSA, per germline. This CDR3 is built from 15 residues. The CDR3 coding sequence is TGTGCCAGCAGCCTGGACAGGTCCCTACGAGGCGAGCAGTACTTC. Its protein is CASSLDRSLRGEQYF.

The J gene is TRBJ1-5, the V gene TRBV19; D may be TRBD1 (5 bases). Per the germline V gene, CDR1 is LNHDA and CDR2 is SQIVND (reference sequence). CDR3 length: 15 amino acids. Trimming removed 6 bases from V and 1 base from J, with 13 bases in between. The DNA of the CDR3 is TGTGCCAGTAGACTTCTTGGACAAAGCAATCAGCCCCAGCATTTT. Protein product: CASRLLGQSNQPQHF. Full variable domain (missing parts from reference TRBV19 and TRBJ1-5): DGGITQSPKYLFRKEGQNVTLSCEQNLNHDAMYWYRQDPGQGLRLIYYSQIVNDFQKGDIAEGYSVSREKKESFPLTVTSAQKNPTAFYLCASRLLGQSNQPQHFGDGTRLSIL.

The chain has TRBV28 and TRBJ1-6; D is undetermined. Trimming removed 4 bases from V and 9 bases from J, with 7 bases in between. The germline gives CDR1 MDHEN, CDR2 SYDVKM. The CDR3 covers 12 residues. The CDR3 nucleotides read TGTGCCAGCAGTTCTTGGAGTTCACCCCTCCACTTT. This codes for CASSSWSSPLHF.

The V and J genes are TRBV19 and TRBJ1-5; D call uncertain. Trimming shortened V by 4 bases and J by 10 bases, and 8 bases separated the two germline ends. Germline V lookup: CDR1 LNHDA, CDR2 SQIVND (reference sequence). The CDR3 sequence is 11 residues long. The DNA of the CDR3 is TGTGCCAGTAGTACGGTCGGCCCCCAGCATTTT. Encoded protein: CASSTVGPQHF.

This chain joins TRBV28 and TRBJ1-5; 7 bases map to TRBD1. V lost 6 bases, J lost 5 bases, and 19 bases stayed unmatched. The CDR3 extends over 18 amino acids. Germline V gives CDR1 MDHEN, CDR2 SYDVKM. CDR3 loop: CASRDQGVFPLSDQPQHF. The CDR3, as DNA: TGTGCCAGCAGAGACCAGGGGGTCTTCCCTCTAAGCGATCAGCCCCAGCATTTT.

The chain combines TRBV30 with TRBJ1-5; D is ambiguous. The V gene lost 1 base and the J gene lost 6 bases, with 7 bases spanning the gap. The CDR3 is 12 amino acids. Germline V gives CDR1 GTSNPN, CDR2 SVGIG (reference sequence). The CDR3: CAWSAGPQPQHF. CDR3 DNA: TGTGCCTGGAGTGCCGGTCCTCAGCCCCAGCATTTT. The whole variable domain, remainder taken from reference TRBV30 and TRBJ1-5, is SQTIHQWPATLVQPVGSPLSLECTVEGTSNPNLYWYRQAAGRGLQLLFYSVGIGQISSEVPQNLSASRPQDRQFILSSKKLLLSDSGFYLCAWSAGPQPQHFGDGTRLSIL.

This chain joins TRBV30 and TRBJ1-2, with TRBD1 as a possible D gene (5 bases). From germline, CDR1 is GTSNPN and CDR2 SVGIG (reference sequence). V lost 1 base and J lost 4, with 16 bases in between. This CDR3 has 15 residues. The CDR3 loop is CAWSAYRGSGYGYTF. The CDR3 coding sequence is TGTGCCTGGAGTGCTTATAGGGGTAGTGGCTATGGCTACACCTTC.